These T cell receptor beta chains were read from a single sample in a study of blood T cell repertoires in COVID-19. Profiled with immunoSEQ multiplex PCR; TCRdb holds only in-frame clones, not every one. The profile covers about 140,000 clones, with approximately 91% appearing a single time and roughly 10% taken by the ten largest. Sequencing input: peripheral blood. Every receptor here comes from a man between 45 and 60 years old with active or convalescent COVID-19. Each CDR3 is given with its conserved first and last residue. Each record gives: V gene, clone size, D gene, CDR3 length, J gene, CDR3 DNA, CDR3 protein. D genes are given only for firm matches. Size is omitted from some rows. Given values are once, few, many or a class for expanded clones.

TRBV6-6	.	.	15	TRBJ1-2	TGTGCCAGCAGTTACGGCCCCGGGGGGTCGGGGGGCTACACCTTC	CASSYGPGGSGGYTF
TRBV27	.	.	15	TRBJ2-7	TGTGCCAGCAGTTCGAGGCGCGGGATCGAATACGAGCAGTACTTC	CASSSRRGIEYEQYF
TRBV2	once	.	13	TRBJ2-7	TGTGCCAGCAGAACTCAGGGTATCTACGAGCAGTACTTC	CASRTQGIYEQYF
TRBV15	.	.	18	TRBJ1-5	TGTGCCACCAGCAGCGACAGGAAAAGCCCAAATAGCAATCAGCCCCAGCATTTT	CATSSDRKSPNSNQPQHF
TRBV10-3	.	TRBD2	15	TRBJ2-7	TGTGCCATCAGCCCGGGACTAGCGGTTTCCTACGAGCAGTACTTC	CAISPGLAVSYEQYF
TRBV3-1/TRBV3-2	.	.	17	TRBJ1-3	TGTGCCAGCAGCCAAGATAGTCCAGGTGCCTCTGGAAACACCATATATTTT	CASSQDSPGASGNTIYF
TRBV19	.	TRBD1	12	TRBJ1-5	TGTGCCAGTAGTGACAGGGTTGGGGCCCAGCATTTT	CASSDRVGAQHF
TRBV19	.	.	15	TRBJ2-1	TGTGCCAGTAGTATAAGGACTACAGACTACAATGAGCAGTTCTTC	CASSIRTTDYNEQFF
TRBV7-9	.	TRBD2	20	TRBJ2-1	TGTGCCAGCAGCATCGGACTAGCGGGAGACCCTCGGGTTTCCTACAATGAGCAGTTCTTC	CASSIGLAGDPRVSYNEQFF
TRBV6-6	.	.	12	TRBJ2-1	TGTGCCAGCAGTTACTGGAGCGGTGAGCAGTTCTTC	CASSYWSGEQFF
TRBV2	.	.	12	TRBJ2-7	TGTGCCAGCGTTGGCCGGGGCTACGAGCAGTACTTC	CASVGRGYEQYF
TRBV19	.	.	14	TRBJ1-5	TGTGCCAGTAGTATCCGGGTTGGCAATCAGCCCCAGCATTTT	CASSIRVGNQPQHF
TRBV7-8	.	TRBD2	17	TRBJ2-3	TGTGCCAGCAGCGCCCGAGGGGGACTAGCGTCTACAGATACGCAGTATTTT	CASSARGGLASTDTQYF
TRBV7-3	.	TRBD2	15	TRBJ2-7	TGTGCCAGCAGCTTTACTAGCGGGAGTCCCTACGAGCAGTACTTC	CASSFTSGSPYEQYF
TRBV27	.	TRBD1	14	TRBJ2-7	TGTGCCAGCAAGGGGGACAGGGGGTCCTACGAGCAGTACTTC	CASKGDRGSYEQYF
TRBV28	.	TRBD1	14	TRBJ1-4	TGTGCCAGCGGACGGGACAGCCCCAGGGAAAAACTGTTTTTT	CASGRDSPREKLFF
TRBV18	.	TRBD1	15	TRBJ1-1	TGTGCCAGCTCACCCAAACAGGGGGCTAACACTGAAGCTTTCTTT	CASSPKQGANTEAFF
TRBV9	.	.	15	TRBJ1-1	TGTGCCAGCAGCCCGCAATCCTGGGGGGATACTGAAGCTTTCTTT	CASSPQSWGDTEAFF
TRBV3-1/TRBV3-2	.	.	15	TRBJ1-1	TGTGCCAGCAGCCAAGACCCAGGGAGGTTCACTGAAGCTTTCTTT	CASSQDPGRFTEAFF
TRBV14	.	TRBD2	18	TRBJ2-2	TGTGCCAGCAGCCTAAGGGGGACTAGCGGTCTAAACACCGGGGAGCTGTTTTTT	CASSLRGTSGLNTGELFF
TRBV11-3	.	TRBD1	18	TRBJ2-1	TGTGCCAGCAGCTTAAGTTGGGGTCTGGTTGGGACAGACAATGAGCAGTTCTTC	CASSLSWGLVGTDNEQFF
TRBV11-1	.	TRBD2	16	TRBJ2-1	TGTGCCAGCAGCTTAGGGTTCGCGGGAGGGTACAATGAGCAGTTCTTC	CASSLGFAGGYNEQFF
TRBV6-2/TRBV6-3	.	TRBD1	17	TRBJ2-2	TGTGCCAGCAGTTATCTATCCGGGACAGGGGACACCGGGGAGCTGTTTTTT	CASSYLSGTGDTGELFF
TRBV6-5	.	TRBD1	12	TRBJ1-2	TGTGCCAGCAGTTTAAACAGGGGGGGCTACACCTTC	CASSLNRGGYTF
TRBV29-1	.	.	13	TRBJ2-5	TGCAGCGTTGTTCGACAGGACCTCGGGGCCCAGTACTTC	CSVVRQDLGAQYF
TRBV7-2	.	.	14	TRBJ1-4	TGTGCCAGCAGCTTGGAGGGGTCGAATGAAAAACTGTTTTTT	CASSLEGSNEKLFF
TRBV18	.	.	15	TRBJ1-2	TGTGCCAGCTCACCTTCTCCGACAGGCCCCTATGGCTACACCTTC	CASSPSPTGPYGYTF
TRBV11-3	.	.	14	TRBJ2-1	TGTGCCAGCAGCTTAGATTTACAGCACAATGAGCAGTTCTTC	CASSLDLQHNEQFF
TRBV29-1	few	.	11	TRBJ2-7	TGCAGCGTTGTGACAGGCTACGAGCAGTACTTC	CSVVTGYEQYF
TRBV18	.	.	17	TRBJ1-4	TGTGCCAGCTCACCCCAAGGTGGGGGGGGATCTGTCGAAAAACTGTTTTTT	CASSPQGGGGSVEKLFF
TRBV19	.	TRBD2	17	TRBJ2-1	TGTGCCAGTAGTACCGGGACTAGCGCCGGAGCTATGAATGAGCAGTTCTTC	CASSTGTSAGAMNEQFF
TRBV3-1/TRBV3-2	.	TRBD1	14	TRBJ2-7	TGTGCCAGCAACCCGGGACAGGGAAATCGCGAGCAGTACTTC	CASNPGQGNREQYF
TRBV27	.	.	12	TRBJ1-2	TGTGCCAGCAGTCCCGGGGGCTATGGCTACACCTTC	CASSPGGYGYTF
TRBV4-1	.	TRBD2	15	TRBJ2-7	TGCGCCAGCAGCCAGCTGACTAGCTCATCCTACGAGCAGTACTTC	CASSQLTSSSYEQYF
TRBV28	.	TRBD1	13	TRBJ2-7	TGTGCCAGCAGTTTCTCGACAGGGAGCGAGCAGTACTTC	CASSFSTGSEQYF
TRBV7-9	few	.	13	TRBJ1-4	TGTGCCAGCAGCTTAGCAGGGGAGGAGAAACTGTTTTTT	CASSLAGEEKLFF
TRBV6-6	.	.	14	TRBJ2-7	TGTGCCAGCAAAACCTCTGGACAACCCTACGAGCAGTACTTC	CASKTSGQPYEQYF
TRBV19	once	TRBD2	13	TRBJ2-1	TGTGCCAGTAGTCTAGCGGGATACAATGAGCAGTTCTTC	CASSLAGYNEQFF
TRBV11-2	.	TRBD1	14	TRBJ1-6	TGTGCCAGCAGCTTGGGACAGGGGGTTTCACCCCTCCACTTT	CASSLGQGVSPLHF
TRBV15	.	TRBD1	16	TRBJ1-4	TGTGCCACCAGCAGCTACAGGGGGCGGGATAATGAAAAACTGTTTTTT	CATSSYRGRDNEKLFF
TRBV5-1	.	TRBD2	16	TRBJ2-5	TGCGCCAGCAGCTTGGGGGGACTAGCGGTAAAAGAGACCCAGTACTTC	CASSLGGLAVKETQYF
TRBV29-1	.	TRBD1	14	TRBJ1-4	TGCAGCGTTGACATGGACAGGCGGGACGGAAAACTGTTTTTT	CSVDMDRRDGKLFF
TRBV7-2	many	.	15	TRBJ1-3	TGTGCCAGCAGCTTAGATTCGGGTCTCGGAAACACCATATATTTT	CASSLDSGLGNTIYF
TRBV7-2	.	.	16	TRBJ1-5	TGTGCCAGCAGCTTGAACAGCGGGATATCCAATCAGCCCCAGCATTTT	CASSLNSGISNQPQHF
TRBV6-5	.	TRBD1	15	TRBJ1-4	TGTGCCAGCAGTACCGCGGACAGGGGAGGGGAAAAACTGTTTTTT	CASSTADRGGEKLFF
TRBV18	.	TRBD1	15	TRBJ1-2	TGTGCCAGCTCACCACCAGGACAGGGATGGGAAGGCTACACCTTC	CASSPPGQGWEGYTF
TRBV30	.	.	14	TRBJ2-2	TGTGCCTGGAGTGTTGGAGGGTCCGGCGGGGAGCTGTTTTTT	CAWSVGGSGGELFF
TRBV6-6	.	.	13	TRBJ1-6	TGTGCCAGCAGTTACAACAGTAATTCACCCCTCCACTTT	CASSYNSNSPLHF
TRBV28	.	TRBD1	12	TRBJ2-1	TGTGCCAGCAGCCTAGACAGGGCTGAGCAGTTCTTC	CASSLDRAEQFF
TRBV5-4	.	.	13	TRBJ1-1	TGTGCCAGCAGCGCTCGGTTGAACACTGAAGCTTTCTTT	CASSARLNTEAFF
TRBV7-2	.	TRBD2	14	TRBJ2-7	TGTGCCAGCACCCTAGGACTAGCGGGCTACGAGCAGTACTTC	CASTLGLAGYEQYF
TRBV6-1	.	TRBD1	18	TRBJ1-3	TGTGCCAGCAGTGATTGGGTGGGACAGGGGGGCTCTGGAAACACCATATATTTT	CASSDWVGQGGSGNTIYF